These 27 T cell receptor beta chains were sequenced from one sample in a study of blood T cell repertoires in COVID-19. The repertoire was sequenced with immunoSEQ multiplex PCR; TCRdb's copy has only in-frame clones and lacks some. There are 250,000 to 300,000 clones in the sample; around 88% occur only once, and around 13% lies in the top ten. The specimen sequenced was peripheral blood. The receptors were sampled from a woman between 70 and 85 years old with COVID-19, enrolled during active disease.

J is TRBJ2-2 and V is TRBV30, with TRBD2 as a possible D gene (5 bases). The CDR3 loop spans 16 amino acids. The V end lost 0 bases, the J end lost 3 bases, and 14 bases lay between the germline ends. Germline V CDR1 and CDR2: GTSNPN, SVGIG (reference sequence). CDR3 amino acids: CAWSVFGVWYTGELFF. The CDR3 DNA sequence: TGTGCCTGGAGTGTATTCGGGGTCTGGTACACCGGGGAGCTGTTTTTT.

This clone was seen once. The rearrangement joins TRBV5-1 to TRBJ2-3, with D hard to call. CDR1 and CDR2 (germline): SGHRS, YFSETQ. There are 14 residues in the CDR3. V gave up 0 bases and J gave up 4 bases, with 9 bases separating them. The CDR3: CASSLDSFADTQYF. The CDR3 bases are TGCGCCAGCAGCTTGGATAGTTTCGCAGATACGCAGTATTTT.

The chain has TRBV4-3 and TRBJ1-2, with D unclear. V was pared by 0 bases and J by 4 bases, with 12 bases between. The CDR3 has 15 amino acids. Looked up from germline, CDR1 is LGHNA and CDR2 is YSLEER. The CDR3 is CASSQDSEGSYGYTF. As DNA, the CDR3 is TGCGCCAGCAGCCAAGATAGTGAGGGTAGCTATGGCTACACCTTC.

The chain links TRBV10-3 to TRBJ2-2; 7 bases are a match to TRBD1. The CDR3 covers 18 residues. Losses at the gene ends were 3 bases for V and 4 bases for J; bases not matched to a gene: 14. The germline gives CDR1 ENHRY, CDR2 SYGVKD. The DNA of the CDR3 is TGTGCCATCAGTGACCCCCCGCTACAGGGGAAGGGCACCGGGGAGCTGTTTTTT. Translating it yields CAISDPPLQGKGTGELFF.

The chain is built from TRBV4-1 and TRBJ2-5; 10 bases match TRBD2. Germline V CDR1 and CDR2: MGHRA, YSYEKL. The CDR3 contains 15 residues. V shed 3 bases and J 2 bases; nucleotides not matched to a gene: 3. For the CDR3, the DNA is TGCGCCAGCAGCCATGAACTAGCGGGGCAAGAGACCCAGTACTTC. It specifies CASSHELAGQETQYF.

The chain joins TRBV30 to TRBJ1-3; no clear D. The CDR3 spans 13 residues. Germline CDR1 GTSNPN, CDR2 SVGIG (reference sequence). V lost 3 bases to trimming and J lost 4 bases, with 10 bases between them. The CDR3: CAWRASGGNTIYF. The DNA of the CDR3 is TGTGCCTGGAGAGCCTCGGGAGGAAACACCATATATTTT.

V and J are TRBV29-1 and TRBJ2-7; D is possibly TRBD1 (6 bases). This CDR3 spans 11 amino acids. V gave up 7 bases and J gave up 0 bases, with 7 bases separating them. CDR1 and CDR2 (germline): SQVTM, ANQGSEA. Written as DNA, the CDR3 is TGCAGCGCCAGGGGCTCCTACGAGCAGTACTTC. This translates into CSARGSYEQYF.

This clone was counted between two and nine times. V gene TRBV4-2 combines with J gene TRBJ1-4, with 11 bases matching TRBD1. The CDR3 length is 19 residues. Germline assignment: CDR1 LGHNA and CDR2 YNFKEQ. V gave up 0 bases and J gave up 7 bases; unmatched junction bases: 13. The CDR3 DNA reads TGTGCCAGCAGCCAAGAGGAGGGGACAGGGGGTGGAAAAGGTGAAAAACTGTTTTTT. Translated, it gives CASSQEEGTGGGKGEKLFF.

As concerns this clone: At one of its ends the junction is not consistent with the germline gene, which may arise from a read error. V gene TRBV5-6 combines with J gene TRBJ2-2, with TRBD1 identical over 8 bases. Per germline, CDR1 SGHDT and CDR2 YYEEEE. The CDR3 has 19 amino acids. The CDR3 loop is CASSFVRADRVSKTGELFF. DNA for the CDR3: TGTGCCAGCAGCTTTGTGAGGGCGGACAGGGTATCGAAGACCGGGGAGCTGTTTTTT.

V gene TRBV12-2 combines with J gene TRBJ1-4; TRBD1, the table's D call, lacks a check against the DNA. TRBV12-2 has pseudogene status. This CDR3 spans 15 amino acids. In DNA, the CDR3 is TGTGCAAGTCGCTTCTCTCAGGGCCTTAACGAAAAACTGTTTTTT. This gives the protein CASRFSQGLNEKLFF.

The chain links TRBV4-1 to TRBJ2-2, with 7 bases that match TRBD2. This CDR3 is 14 amino acids long. The V gene end was trimmed by 0 bases and the J gene end by 6 bases; junction bases not matched to a gene: 1. Germline CDR1 reads MGHRA; CDR2 reads YSYEKL. This CDR3 reads CASSQDGGAGELFF. CDR3 DNA sequence: TGCGCCAGCAGCCAAGATGGGGGGGCCGGGGAGCTGTTTTTT.

The chain uses TRBV19 and TRBJ2-6, with TRBD2 as a possible D gene (6 bases). The CDR3 totals 18 residues. Germline-derived CDR1 and CDR2 are LNHDA and SQIVND (reference sequence). Trimming stripped 2 bases from V and 2 bases from J, with 16 bases between. This chain's CDR3 is CASSITAGRGAGANVLTF. CDR3 nucleotides: TGTGCCAGTAGTATAACGGCCGGGAGAGGAGCTGGGGCCAACGTCCTGACTTTC. Looking up the rest from reference TRBV19 and TRBJ2-6 gives the full variable domain: DGGITQSPKYLFRKEGQNVTLSCEQNLNHDAMYWYRQDPGQGLRLIYYSQIVNDFQKGDIAEGYSVSREKKESFPLTVTSAQKNPTAFYLCASSITAGRGAGANVLTFGAGSRLTVL.

The J gene is TRBJ1-2, the V gene TRBV7-2; weak D call: TRBD1 (5 bases). V dropped 3 bases and J dropped 2 bases, with 10 bases sitting between them. From germline, CDR1 is SGHTA and CDR2 FQGNSA. There are 14 residues in the CDR3. CDR3 DNA: TGTGCCAGCAGCTTGGAAGGGGTGAACTATGGCTACACCTTC. Encoded protein: CASSLEGVNYGYTF. The whole variable domain, remainder taken from reference TRBV7-2 and TRBJ1-2, is GAGVSQSPSNKVTEKGKDVELRCDPISGHTALYWYRQSLGQGLEFLIYFQGNSAPDKSGLPSDRFSAERTGGSVSTLTIQRTQQEDSAVYLCASSLEGVNYGYTFGSGTRLTVV.

This clone occurred once. V and J are TRBV5-4 and TRBJ2-7; 7 bases agree with TRBD1. The V gene end was trimmed by 4 bases and the J gene end by 0 bases; junction bases not matched to a gene: 7. The germline V gene encodes CDR1 SGHNT and CDR2 YYREEE (reference sequence). CDR3 length equals 15 residues. The DNA of the CDR3 is TGTGCCAGCAGCAAGGAGACAGGGAGCTCCTACGAGCAGTACTTC. Translation gives CASSKETGSSYEQYF.

The chain uses TRBV6-2 or TRBV6-3 and TRBJ2-7; 7 positions agree with TRBD1. This CDR3 region has 15 residues. Germline CDR1 is MNHEY and CDR2 is SVGEGT. V was pared by 5 bases and J by 1 base, with 8 bases of the junction left unmatched. CDR3 amino acids: CASSGRDSGSYEQYF. The CDR3, as DNA: TGTGCCAGCAGTGGCCGGGACAGTGGATCCTACGAGCAGTACTTC.

This clone has a single count. The chain is built from TRBV6-2 or TRBV6-3 and TRBJ1-5, with a weak D call TRBD1 (5 bases). The V gene lost 5 bases and the J gene lost 6 bases, with 11 bases spanning the gap. Germline loops: CDR1 MNHEY, CDR2 SVGEGT. The CDR3 consists of 13 residues. CDR3 in amino acids: CASSRDQGQPQHF. The CDR3 nucleotides read TGTGCCAGCAGTCGCGATCAGGGTCAGCCCCAGCATTTT.

This chain uses TRBV2 with TRBJ1-2; the match to TRBD1 covers 7 bases. This CDR3 region has 14 residues. CDR1 SNHLY and CDR2 FYNNEI come from the germline V gene. With V trimmed by 5 bases and J by 8 bases, 11 bases remained unmatched. The CDR3 loop reads CASSPSRQGRGYTF. Here the CDR3 DNA reads TGTGCCAGCAGTCCGAGTCGACAGGGTCGGGGCTACACCTTC.

This chain connects TRBV21-1 to TRBJ1-5; the DNA was not used to check the table's D call, TRBD1. TRBV21-1 counts as a pseudogene. This CDR3 is 16 amino acids long. In DNA, the CDR3 is TGTGCCAGCAGCAAAGGGACAGGGGATTGGAATCAGCCCCAGCATTTT. It yields the protein CASSKGTGDWNQPQHF.

This clone was observed a few times. Relative to the germline gene, one junction end is altered; a read error may explain this. V gene TRBV29-1 combines with J gene TRBJ1-6; no definite D call. Per the germline V gene, CDR1 is SQVTM and CDR2 is ANQGSEA. The CDR3 covers 14 residues. This CDR3 is CSVQDGNPNSPLHF. The CDR3 coding sequence is TGCAGCGTTCAAGACGGGAACCCTAATTCACCCCTCCACTTT. The full variable domain, rest sourced from reference TRBV29-1 and TRBJ1-6, is SAVISQKPSRDICQRGTSLTIQCQVDSQVTMMFWYRQQPGQSLTLIATANQGSEATYESGFVIDKFPISRPNLTFSTLTVSNMSPEDSSIYLCSVQDGNPNSPLHFGNGTRLTVT.

The DNA for the CDR3 is TGCGCCAGCAGCTTGGACAGTTCTAACTATGGCTACACCTTC. As protein: CASSLDSSNYGYTF. V usage is TRBV5-1 and J usage is TRBJ1-2; D uncertain. The CDR3 totals 14 residues. The V gene's germline CDR1 is SGHRS and CDR2 YFSETQ. The V gene lost 0 bases and the J gene lost 0 bases, with 6 bases spanning the gap.

J is TRBJ1-6 and V is TRBV28, with TRBD1 identical over 7 bases. The CDR3 runs 15 residues. V was pared by 5 bases and J by 9 bases, with 10 bases of the junction left unmatched. Germline values: CDR1 MDHEN, CDR2 SYDVKM. In DNA, the CDR3 is TGTGCCAGCAGTCCATCCGCAGGGGGTATTTCACCCCTCCACTTT. This translates into CASSPSAGGISPLHF.

This chain links TRBV27 with TRBJ2-1; D remains unclear. The V and J ends lost 2 bases and 7 bases respectively, with 9 bases between them. CDR1 and CDR2 (germline): MNHEY, SMNVEV (reference sequence). This CDR3 is 13 amino acids long. CDR3 DNA sequence: TGTGCCAGCAGTTTACCGGGTATGAATGAGCAGTTCTTC. It specifies CASSLPGMNEQFF.

The chain employs TRBV3-1 (or the pseudogene TRBV3-2) and TRBJ1-1, with a possible D match to TRBD1 (5 bases). This CDR3 region has 15 residues. CDR1 is LGHDT, CDR2 YNNKEL, per germline (reference sequence). Between the trimmed V and J ends, which lost 5 bases and 1 base, there was a span of 14 bases. CDR3 sequence reads: CASSSPRQTNTEAFF. CDR3 nucleotide sequence: TGTGCCAGCAGCTCCCCTCGACAGACGAACACTGAAGCTTTCTTT.

The chain joins TRBV10-3 to TRBJ1-1, with D unclear. The V and J ends lost 2 bases and 3 bases respectively, with 7 bases between them. The CDR3 consists of 13 residues. Germline-derived CDR1 and CDR2 are ENHRY and SYGVKD. CDR3 sequence: CAISENGDTEAFF. The CDR3 bases are TGTGCCATCAGTGAGAATGGAGACACTGAAGCTTTCTTT.

The chain employs TRBV6-1 and TRBJ2-7, with 10 positions matching TRBD2. The CDR3 spans 16 residues. V lost 1 base to trimming and J lost 1 base; unmatched junction nucleotides: 4. The germline V gene encodes CDR1 MNHNS and CDR2 SASEGT. The CDR3 reads CASSEGFSGGSYEQYF. The CDR3 nucleotides are TGTGCCAGCAGTGAAGGGTTTAGCGGGGGGTCCTACGAGCAGTACTTC.

The chain has TRBV19 and TRBJ1-4; possible D gene TRBD1, 6 bases. CDR1 is LNHDA, CDR2 SQIVND, per germline (reference sequence). The CDR3 length is 15 residues. With 1 base removed from V and 0 bases from J, the gap between germline ends came to 6 bases. The CDR3 DNA follows: TGTGCCAGTAGTATAGGACAGGCAACTAATGAAAAACTGTTTTTT. Protein: CASSIGQATNEKLFF.

The chain uses TRBV11-2 and TRBJ2-2; 9 bases line up with TRBD2. J lost 2 bases, V lost 2 bases, and 12 bases had no gene match. Germline V gene data show CDR1 as SGHAT and CDR2 as FQNNGV. The CDR3 runs to 19 residues. CDR3 DNA: TGTGCCAGCAGCTTAATCCGGGGGCTAGCGGGGACTAACACCGGGGAGCTGTTTTTT. Its translation: CASSLIRGLAGTNTGELFF.